Listed below are T cell receptor beta chains from one sample, sequenced in a study of blood T cells in healthy people across ages. TCRdb passed the 5' RACE reads through MiXCR, listing each CDR3 protein once. The repertoire includes around 700,000 distinct CDR3 sequences, 20% to 25% of them detected once, and 8% to 10% sits in the top ten. These same records also appear under a second study, on T cells of mothers and their children.

The sequenced sample consisted of blood. The receptors come from a boy between 10 and 17 years old in good health. Both conserved end residues are part of each CDR3. A D gene is named only where the DNA matches it firmly. Size is omitted from some rows. Given values are once, few, many or a class for expanded clones.

16	-	TRBV2	-	TRBJ1-4	TGTGCCACCCGACGGACTGTTTCAGCAACTAATGAAAAACTGTTTTTT	CATRRTVSATNEKLFF
13	-	TRBV5-8	few	TRBJ2-3	TGTGCCAGCAGCTCGGTGCCATCAGATACGCAGTATTTT	CASSSVPSDTQYF
14	-	TRBV14	few	TRBJ2-1	TGTGCCAGCAGCCACCGGGACTCCTACAATGAGCAGTTCTTC	CASSHRDSYNEQFF
16	-	TRBV11-2	few	TRBJ1-4	TGTGCCAGCAGCCATGGACAGTTGAGGGCTAATGAAAAACTGTTTTTT	CASSHGQLRANEKLFF
14	-	TRBV4-1	-	TRBJ2-3	TGCGCCAGCAGCCAAGTAGAAACAGAGGATACGCAGTATTTT	CASSQVETEDTQYF
13	-	TRBV20-1	-	TRBJ2-4	TGCAGTGCTAGAGAGGGTGCAGGAAACATTCAGTACTTC	CSAREGAGNIQYF
15	-	TRBV7-9	-	TRBJ1-4	TGTGCCAGCAGCTTAGTCCAGGGCAGAGGTGAAAAACTGTTTTTT	CASSLVQGRGEKLFF
14	TRBD1	TRBV19	-	TRBJ2-5	TGTGCCAGTAAGACAGGGGGGGCCCCAGAGACCCAGTACTTC	CASKTGGAPETQYF
17	TRBD2	TRBV12-3/TRBV12-4	-	TRBJ2-1	TGTGCCAGCACCCTGTGGAGCGGGGGGGCCTCAGTTAATGAGCAGTTCTTC	CASTLWSGGASVNEQFF
15	-	TRBV6-2/TRBV6-3	-	TRBJ2-5	TGTGCCAGCAGCGTTAACTCCCTGCCGGGGGAGACCCAGTACTTC	CASSVNSLPGETQYF
16	-	TRBV12-3/TRBV12-4	-	TRBJ2-7	TGTGCCAGCAGTTTAACAGGGATTCTCAACTCCTACGAGCAGTACTTC	CASSLTGILNSYEQYF
20	TRBD2	TRBV2	-	TRBJ2-5	TGTGCCAGCAGTGGGTTTGGTTGGACTAGCGGGAGGGCCTCACAAGAGACCCAGTACTTC	CASSGFGWTSGRASQETQYF
17	TRBD1	TRBV7-6	-	TRBJ1-2	TGTGCCAGCAGCTTACTACCACCGGCTACAGGGGTTTATGGCTACACCTTC	CASSLLPPATGVYGYTF
15	-	TRBV11-2	few	TRBJ2-5	TGTGCCAGCAGCATTACAGGATTGGCCGAAGAGACCCAGTACTTC	CASSITGLAEETQYF
13	TRBD2	TRBV29-1	few	TRBJ2-1	TGCAGCGGGGGGACTAGCGGGGCTTATGAGCAGTTCTTC	CSGGTSGAYEQFF
15	-	TRBV4-3	-	TRBJ2-2	TGCGCCAGCAGCCAAGTCGTACGCGACACCGGGGAGCTGTTTTTT	CASSQVVRDTGELFF
15	-	TRBV15	-	TRBJ1-4	TGTGCCACCAGCAGAGATATAGACCCTTATGAAAAACTGTTTTTT	CATSRDIDPYEKLFF
17	-	TRBV12-5	-	TRBJ2-6	TGTGCTAGTGGTTTCGGGGTTGAGGGGACTGGGGCCAACGTCCTGACTTTC	CASGFGVEGTGANVLTF
15	-	TRBV12-5	once	TRBJ1-5	TGTGCTAGTGGCCTGGACGGGGGGGGCAATCAGCCCCAGCATTTT	CASGLDGGGNQPQHF
11	-	TRBV12-3/TRBV12-4	-	TRBJ1-1	TGTGCCAGCAGTTTCGACCCCGGGGCTTTCTTT	CASSFDPGAFF
16	TRBD1	TRBV5-1	-	TRBJ1-5	TGCGCCAGCAGCCCGGGACAGGTTGGGGGCAATCAGCCCCAGCATTTT	CASSPGQVGGNQPQHF
14	-	TRBV27	-	TRBJ2-1	TGTGCCAGCAACTGGGATGGAGGGGCGCGGGAGCAGTTCTTC	CASNWDGGAREQFF
13	-	TRBV20-1	-	TRBJ1-3	TGCAGTGCTAGAGATTACAGGGAAAACACCATATATTTT	CSARDYRENTIYF
14	-	TRBV29-1	few	TRBJ1-2	TGCAGCGTTGAATTTTCTGCCAGGCCCAATGGCTACACCTTC	CSVEFSARPNGYTF
12	TRBD1	TRBV3-1	-	TRBJ2-3	TGTGCCAGCAGCCCTCGTACAGGGGGGAAGGATTTT	CASSPRTGGKDF
16	TRBD2	TRBV11-2	-	TRBJ2-1	TGTGCCAGCAGCCGCTTTACTAGCGGGAGGGCGAATGAGCAGTTCTTC	CASSRFTSGRANEQFF
13	TRBD2	TRBV10-3	-	TRBJ2-7	TGTGCCATCAGTGAGTCGGGAGGGCACGAGCAGTACTTC	CAISESGGHEQYF
16	-	TRBV13	-	TRBJ2-3	TGTGCCAGCAGCTTAGGCCCGGACGGCAACACAGATACGCAGTATTTT	CASSLGPDGNTDTQYF
12	-	TRBV20-1	-	TRBJ1-4	TGCAGTGCTAGTGCGGACAATGAAAAACTGTTTTTT	CSASADNEKLFF
19	TRBD2	TRBV7-2	few	TRBJ2-3	TGTGCCAGCAGCCCGCAGGGCTTTAGCGGGCGCCCTCCCACAGATACGCAGTATTTT	CASSPQGFSGRPPTDTQYF
12	-	TRBV27	few	TRBJ2-5	TGTGCCAGCGGACATTCACAAGAGACCCAGTACTTC	CASGHSQETQYF
13	-	TRBV12-3/TRBV12-4	few	TRBJ1-4	TGTGCCAGCAGTTTAAGGTGGAATGAAAAACTGTTTTTT	CASSLRWNEKLFF
14	-	TRBV7-9	-	TRBJ2-7	TGTGCCAGCAGCTTAGGAGTAGGGTTCCACGAGCAGTACTTC	CASSLGVGFHEQYF
15	TRBD2	TRBV11-2	few	TRBJ2-5	TGTGCCAGCAGCTTTAGCGGGAGCGTAGAAGAGACCCAGTACTTC	CASSFSGSVEETQYF
11	-	TRBV29-1	few	TRBJ2-1	TGCAGCGTTGTTCCGGGTTATGAGCAGTTCTTC	CSVVPGYEQFF
16	TRBD1	TRBV27	few	TRBJ2-7	TGTGCCAGCAGTTCCTCCGTGGGACAGGTCGCCTACGAGCAGTACTTC	CASSSSVGQVAYEQYF
13	-	TRBV29-1	-	TRBJ1-1	TGCAGCGTTGTTTTGGGACCGAACACTGAAGCTTTCTTT	CSVVLGPNTEAFF